A single T cell receptor (beta chain) is shown here with its context. Its antigen is unknown. This sample is part of a study of T-cell memory formation after mild COVID-19. Study summary: The two donors had largely donor-specific TCR clusters.

TCRdb re-analysed the 5' RACE reads in MiXCR, keeping a single row per CDR3 protein. Among more than 400,000 distinct CDR3 sequences listed, 18% were seen once. Whole-study results and caveats: Memory from before infection featured some responding clones, which suggests cross-reactive memory joined.

This CDR3 is 15 amino acids long. Per germline, CDR1 SGDLS and CDR2 YYNGEE. V was clipped by 1 base and J by 2 bases, with 11 bases between them. The chain couples TRBV9 to TRBJ2-3; D perhaps matches TRBD2 (6 bases). The sample consisted of PBMCs or a T cell subset sorted from them (not recorded which). This receptor was obtained from an adult woman who had mild COVID-19 (a few samples of this study predate the infection). Cell type and time point are not known. CDR3 coding DNA: TGTGCCAGCAGCGTATATGCGGGGAACACAGATACGCAGTATTTT. It specifies CASSVYAGNTDTQYF.